This T cell receptor beta chain was identified in a study of OX40 agonist ivuxolimab in advanced cancers. Overall study: Partial responses occurred in three patients (one hepatocellular carcinoma, two cutaneous melanoma).

V was cut by 5 bases and J by 0 bases, with 12 bases left in between. The CDR3 consists of 15 residues. Germline V gene sequence: CDR1 SGHTA, CDR2 FQGTGA. There are a few counts of this clone. Here immunoSEQ multiplex PCR was the method, and the copy in TCRdb shows in-frame clones only, minus some. The sample contains around 35,000 clones, more than 85% of which appear only once. V gene TRBV7-3 combines with J gene TRBJ2-3; maybe TRBD2 (5 bases). The sequence came from an adult with an advanced solid tumor such as melanoma, head and neck, liver or kidney cancer. The sample consisted of CD4+ or CD8+ T cells sorted from blood, taken in a trial of the OX40 agonist ivuxolimab. CDR3 amino acids: CASSPLTGSTDTQYF. The CDR3, as DNA: TGTGCCAGCAGCCCTCTAACGGGGAGCACAGATACGCAGTATTTT.